The clone carrying this T cell receptor beta chain came up a few times. The antigen remains unidentified. Trimming cost V 2 bases and J 0 bases, with 11 bases left between them. The CDR3 contains 16 residues. Germline V gene data show CDR1 as MNHNY and CDR2 as SVGAGI (reference sequence). The data derive from a study of cytomegalovirus exposure and HLA in healthy donors. PCR primers comprised 60 Vbeta and 13 Jbeta primers. The assay was immunoSEQ multiplex PCR, and TCRdb's table has in-frame clones only and misses some. Of about 160,000 clones in the sample, about two thirds are singletons; the top ten hold over 2.5%. At sampling all donors were nominally healthy, likely with unrecorded immune exposures. Study results and caveats: Further analysis was carried out later, and it showed several of the most significant clusters appearing linked to common viral pathogens. It was about 180 TCR beta chains that were listed as cytomegalovirus-associated. The dataset shows that most TCR sequences were rare, while some public TCRs occurred in many donors.

The TCR originated in a woman aged 25-40 years in good health and CMV-seronegative. J is TRBJ1-5 and V is TRBV6-6; D remains ambiguous. Input material: PBMCs. The CDR3 DNA follows: TGTGCCAGCAGTTACGAGCCGAGAAATAGCAATCAGCCCCAGCATTTT. Protein sequence: CASSYEPRNSNQPQHF.